The 5 T cell receptor beta chains in this list originate from one sample, sequenced in a study of regulatory T cells in long-lasting Graves disease. Arm-PCR with iRepertoire HTBI primers amplified the CDR3 regions for these TCR beta libraries. TCRdb used MiXCR to reprocess the multiplex PCR reads, holding one entry per CDR3 protein. The table lists 440,000 or so distinct CDR3 sequences, 16% of them singletons. Stated time point: newly diagnosed GD, antithyroid drugs for less than 3 months. Preparation of the TCR library used RNA extracted from PBMCs. The sample also formed part of further work on T cells in Graves' hyperthyroidism and ophthalmopathy.

This specimen consisted of peripheral blood mononuclear cells (PBMCs), obtained at new diagnosis, from a patient treated with antithyroid drugs. The source is a woman in her 30s with Graves disease.

The chain is built from TRBV6-2 or TRBV6-3 and TRBJ1-2, with TRBD1 matching 7 bases. CDR3 length equals 13 residues. Germline CDR1 and CDR2: MNHEY and SVGEGT. V dropped 6 bases and J dropped 7; count of bases not matched to a gene: 8. CDR3 nucleotide sequence: TGTGCCAGCAGATTCGACAGGGAAGGTGGCTACACCTTC. Translated, it gives CASRFDREGGYTF.

This clonotype has at least ten counts. The chain is built from TRBV5-1 and TRBJ2-2; TRBD2 is a possible D gene (6 bases). This CDR3 region has 17 residues. V gave up 4 bases and J gave up 4 bases, with 20 bases separating them. The germline gives CDR1 SGHRS, CDR2 YFSETQ. The CDR3 loop is CASSPGASADVTGELFF. The CDR3 DNA follows: TGCGCCAGCAGCCCGGGAGCTAGCGCTGACGTCACCGGGGAGCTGTTTTTT.

This clonotype appeared many times. V and J are TRBV20-1 and TRBJ1-1; no definite D call. CDR3 length equals 12 residues. Germline loops: CDR1 DFQATT, CDR2 SNEGSKA (reference sequence). V was pared by 6 bases and J by 1 base, with 9 bases between. The CDR3 loop is CSAEKGNTEAFF. In DNA, the CDR3 is TGCAGTGCCGAGAAGGGGAACACTGAAGCTTTCTTT.

This clonotype appeared a few times. The rearrangement uses TRBV4-1 and TRBJ2-1; TRBD1 aligns across 9 bases. The CDR3 spans 16 residues. Trimming cost V 2 bases and J 0 bases; bases outside gene matches: 2. Germline lookup yields CDR1 MGHRA and CDR2 YSYEKL. The CDR3 DNA reads TGCGCCAGCAGCCAACCACAGGGGGCCTCCTACAATGAGCAGTTCTTC. It yields the protein CASSQPQGASYNEQFF.

With regard to this clonotype: This could be a read error, since a much larger clone is one nucleotide away. The chain carries TRBV11-3 and TRBJ1-1; maybe TRBD1 (5 bases). Germline CDR1 and CDR2: SGHNT and YENEEA. This CDR3 has 14 residues. The chain's CDR3 is CASSPGAANTEVFF. The CDR3 nucleotides are TGTGCCAGCAGCCCTGGGGCAGCGAACACTGAAGTTTTCTTT.